In its sample, the clone carrying this T cell receptor beta chain was seen a few times. The antigen is undetermined. The CDR3 totals 16 residues. Per the germline V gene, CDR1 is SNHLY and CDR2 is FYNNEI. J gave up 1 base and V 5 bases, and 8 bases lay outside the gene matches. The sequenced template was cDNA made from the entire isolated RNA. TCRdb's copy holds only in-frame clones and misses some; the assay was immunoSEQ multiplex PCR. The sample holds tens of thousands of clones, about 71% seen once. This record belongs to a study of beta chain features in type 1 diabetes. Study details: The patient and healthy donor groups were comparable for age, gender and cell yields. Study-level findings and limits: Patients showed naive, central memory and Treg TCRB repertoires that appeared more similar than those of healthy donors. Although PCR might favor shorter templates, it would do so equally in patients and controls. When Type 1 diabetes patients were examined, their TCRB CDR3s proved moderately but significantly shorter in all four CD4+ subsets.

The sample consisted of stem cell memory CD4+ T cells from blood. This chain uses TRBV2 with TRBJ2-3; 8 bases align to TRBD2. This TCR was recovered from a woman aged 40 to 49 with type 1 diabetes. In nucleotides, the CDR3 is TGTGCCAGCAGTCGCGCGAGAGCGGGGGGCACAGATACGCAGTATTTT. Translation gives CASSRARAGGTDTQYF. The whole variable domain, filled in from reference TRBV2 and TRBJ2-3, reads EPEVTQTPSHQVTQMGQEVILRCVPISNHLYFYWYRQILGQKVEFLVSFYNNEISEKSEIFDDQFSVERPDGSNFTLKIRSTKLEDSAMYFCASSRARAGGTDTQYFGPGTRLTVL.